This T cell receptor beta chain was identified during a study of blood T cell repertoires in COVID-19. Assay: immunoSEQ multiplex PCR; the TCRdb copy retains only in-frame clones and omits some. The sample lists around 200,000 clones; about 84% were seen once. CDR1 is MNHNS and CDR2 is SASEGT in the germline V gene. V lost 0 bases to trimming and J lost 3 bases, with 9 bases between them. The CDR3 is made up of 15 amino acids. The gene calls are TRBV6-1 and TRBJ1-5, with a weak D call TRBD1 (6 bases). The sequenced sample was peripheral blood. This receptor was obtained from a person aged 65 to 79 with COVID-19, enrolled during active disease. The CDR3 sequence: CASSEAGGANQPQHF. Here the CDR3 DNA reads TGTGCCAGCAGTGAAGCAGGGGGAGCCAATCAGCCCCAGCATTTT.